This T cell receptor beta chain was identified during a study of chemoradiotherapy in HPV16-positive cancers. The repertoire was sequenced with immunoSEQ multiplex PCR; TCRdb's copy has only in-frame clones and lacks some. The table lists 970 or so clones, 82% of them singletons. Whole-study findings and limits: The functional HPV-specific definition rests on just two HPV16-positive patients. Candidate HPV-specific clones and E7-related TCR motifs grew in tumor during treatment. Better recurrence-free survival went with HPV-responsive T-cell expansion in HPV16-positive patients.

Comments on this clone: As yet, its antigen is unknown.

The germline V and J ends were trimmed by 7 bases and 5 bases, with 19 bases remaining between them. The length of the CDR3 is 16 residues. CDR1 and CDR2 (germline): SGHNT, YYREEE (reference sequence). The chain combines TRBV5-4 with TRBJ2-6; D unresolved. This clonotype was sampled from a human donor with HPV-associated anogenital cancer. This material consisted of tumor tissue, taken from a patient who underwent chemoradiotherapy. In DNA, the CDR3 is TGTGCCAGCGTCACCTCCAGACAAAGTCGGGCCAACGTCCTGACTTTC. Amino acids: CASVTSRQSRANVLTF.